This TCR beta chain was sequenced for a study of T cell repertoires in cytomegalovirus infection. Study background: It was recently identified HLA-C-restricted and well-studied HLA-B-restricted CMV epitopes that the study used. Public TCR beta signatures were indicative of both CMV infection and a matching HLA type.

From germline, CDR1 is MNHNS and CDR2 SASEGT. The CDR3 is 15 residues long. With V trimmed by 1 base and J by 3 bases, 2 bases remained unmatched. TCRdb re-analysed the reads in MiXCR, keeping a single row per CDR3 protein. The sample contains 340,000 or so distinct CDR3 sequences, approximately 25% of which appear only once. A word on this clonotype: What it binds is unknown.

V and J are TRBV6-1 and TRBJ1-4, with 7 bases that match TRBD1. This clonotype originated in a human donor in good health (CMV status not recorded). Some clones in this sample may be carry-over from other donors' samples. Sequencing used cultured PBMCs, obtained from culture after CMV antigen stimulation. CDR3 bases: TGTGCCAGCAGTGAAGACAGGGGCTCTAATGAAAAACTGTTTTTT. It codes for CASSEDRGSNEKLFF.